The T cell receptor (beta chain) described here comes from a study of T cells in Graves' hyperthyroidism and ophthalmopathy. Of note for this clonotype: Its antigen is as yet unknown.

Study-level findings and limits: Most thyroid clonotypes that were expanded above 0.001 also turned up in blood. The model predicted ophthalmopathy a median around seven months before onset.

Amplified regions were TCR beta CDR3 sequences from RNA transcripts. When the TCR CDR3 underwent first-round RT-PCR, the HTBI primer set was used. One entry per CDR3 protein results from TCRdb running MiXCR on the multiplex PCR reads. The repertoire includes more than 500,000 distinct CDR3 sequences, about 16% of them detected once, and approximately 30% sits in the top ten. For the diagnoses, clinical symptoms, serum thyroxine and TRAb, thyroid ultrasound and orbital computed tomography were used. Extraction of PBMCs used 8.5 to 10 ml of fresh peripheral blood. Germline V gives CDR1 LGHNA, CDR2 YNFKEQ. The CDR3 is 17 residues long. V lost 1 base, J lost 0 bases, and 10 bases lay in between.

Source material: blood. This receptor was taken from a woman in her 30s with Graves' ophthalmopathy. This chain connects TRBV4-2 to TRBJ1-6; no clear D. CDR3 bases: TGTGCCAGCAGCCAAGGGAGGGATAGCTCCTATAATTCACCCCTCCACTTT. Translating it yields CASSQGRDSSYNSPLHF.